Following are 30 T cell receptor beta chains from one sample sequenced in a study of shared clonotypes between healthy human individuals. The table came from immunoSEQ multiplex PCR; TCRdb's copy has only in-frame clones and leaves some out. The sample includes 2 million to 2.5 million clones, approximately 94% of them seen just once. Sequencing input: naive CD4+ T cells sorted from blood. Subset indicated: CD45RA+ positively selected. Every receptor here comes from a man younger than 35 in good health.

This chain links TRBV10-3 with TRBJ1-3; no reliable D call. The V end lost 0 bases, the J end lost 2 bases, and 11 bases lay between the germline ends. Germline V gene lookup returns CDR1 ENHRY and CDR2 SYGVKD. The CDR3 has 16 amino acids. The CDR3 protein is CAISESMALTGNTIYF. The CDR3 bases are TGTGCCATCAGTGAGTCGATGGCCCTAACTGGAAACACCATATATTTT.

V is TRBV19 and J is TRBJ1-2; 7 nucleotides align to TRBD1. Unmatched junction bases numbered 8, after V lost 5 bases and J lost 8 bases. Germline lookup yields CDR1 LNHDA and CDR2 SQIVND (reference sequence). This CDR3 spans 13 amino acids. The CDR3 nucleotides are TGTGCCAGTAGTCCCTCTTCACAGGGGGGCTACACCTTC. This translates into CASSPSSQGGYTF. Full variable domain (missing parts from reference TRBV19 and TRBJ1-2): DGGITQSPKYLFRKEGQNVTLSCEQNLNHDAMYWYRQDPGQGLRLIYYSQIVNDFQKGDIAEGYSVSREKKESFPLTVTSAQKNPTAFYLCASSPSSQGGYTFGSGTRLTVV.

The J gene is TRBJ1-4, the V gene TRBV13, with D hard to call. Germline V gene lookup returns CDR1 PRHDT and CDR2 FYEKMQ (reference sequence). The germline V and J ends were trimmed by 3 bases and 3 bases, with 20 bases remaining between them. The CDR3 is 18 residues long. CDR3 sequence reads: CASSLTAFSEKSNEKLFF. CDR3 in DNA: TGTGCCAGCAGCTTGACGGCCTTCTCCGAAAAGTCTAATGAAAAACTGTTTTTT. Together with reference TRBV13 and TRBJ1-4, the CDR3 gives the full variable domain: AAGVIQSPRHLIKEKRETATLKCYPIPRHDTVYWYQQGPGQDPQFLISFYEKMQSDKGSIPDRFSAQQFSDYHSELNMSSLELGDSALYFCASSLTAFSEKSNEKLFFGSGTQLSVL.

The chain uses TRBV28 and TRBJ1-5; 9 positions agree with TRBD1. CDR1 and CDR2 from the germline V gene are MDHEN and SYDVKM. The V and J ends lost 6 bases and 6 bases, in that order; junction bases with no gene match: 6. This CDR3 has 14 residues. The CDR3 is CASSVDRGGQPQHF. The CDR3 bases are TGTGCCAGCAGCGTTGACAGGGGGGGTCAGCCCCAGCATTTT.

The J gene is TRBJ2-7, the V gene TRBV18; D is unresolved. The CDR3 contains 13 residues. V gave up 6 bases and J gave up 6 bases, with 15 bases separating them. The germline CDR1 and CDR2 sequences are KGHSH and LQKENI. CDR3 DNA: TGTGCCAGCTCCCACCCTGTCGACGGCGAGCAGTACTTC. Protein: CASSHPVDGEQYF.

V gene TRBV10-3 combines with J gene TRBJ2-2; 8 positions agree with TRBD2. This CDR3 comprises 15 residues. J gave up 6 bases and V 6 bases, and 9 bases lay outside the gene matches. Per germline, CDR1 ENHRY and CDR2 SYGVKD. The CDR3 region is CAIRRSGSGAGELFF. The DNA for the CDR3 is TGTGCCATCAGAAGGAGCGGGAGTGGGGCCGGGGAGCTGTTTTTT.

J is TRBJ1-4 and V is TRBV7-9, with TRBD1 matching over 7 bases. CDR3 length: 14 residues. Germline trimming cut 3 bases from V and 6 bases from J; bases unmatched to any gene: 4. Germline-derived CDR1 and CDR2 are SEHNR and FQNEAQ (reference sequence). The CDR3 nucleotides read TGTGCCAGCAGCTTGAGACAGGGAGATGAAAAACTGTTTTTT. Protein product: CASSLRQGDEKLFF.

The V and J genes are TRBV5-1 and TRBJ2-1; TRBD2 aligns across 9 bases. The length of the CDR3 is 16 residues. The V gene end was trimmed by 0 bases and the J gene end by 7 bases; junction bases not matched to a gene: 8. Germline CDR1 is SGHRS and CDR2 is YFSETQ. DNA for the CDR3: TGCGCCAGCAGCTTGGTCCCTAGCGGGACGGGGAATGAGCAGTTCTTC. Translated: CASSLVPSGTGNEQFF.

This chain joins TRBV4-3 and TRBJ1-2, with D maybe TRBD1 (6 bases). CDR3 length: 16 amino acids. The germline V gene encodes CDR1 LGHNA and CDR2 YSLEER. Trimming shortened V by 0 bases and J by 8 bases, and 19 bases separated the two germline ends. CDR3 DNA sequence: TGCGCCAGCAGCCAAGATTCTATAGGGGGAGTTAGGGGCTACACCTTC. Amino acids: CASSQDSIGGVRGYTF.

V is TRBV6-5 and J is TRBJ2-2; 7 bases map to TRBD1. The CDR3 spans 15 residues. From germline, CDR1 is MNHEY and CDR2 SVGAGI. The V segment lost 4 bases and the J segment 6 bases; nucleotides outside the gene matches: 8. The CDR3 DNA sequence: TGTGCCAGCAGTTTAGATGGGCAGGGGGCCGGGGAGCTGTTTTTT. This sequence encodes CASSLDGQGAGELFF.

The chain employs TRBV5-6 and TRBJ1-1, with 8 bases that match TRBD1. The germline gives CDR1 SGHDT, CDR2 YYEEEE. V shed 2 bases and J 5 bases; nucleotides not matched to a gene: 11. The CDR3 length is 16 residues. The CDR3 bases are TGTGCCAGCAGCTTCTTGGTTACAGGGGGTTGGACTGAAGCTTTCTTT. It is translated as CASSFLVTGGWTEAFF.

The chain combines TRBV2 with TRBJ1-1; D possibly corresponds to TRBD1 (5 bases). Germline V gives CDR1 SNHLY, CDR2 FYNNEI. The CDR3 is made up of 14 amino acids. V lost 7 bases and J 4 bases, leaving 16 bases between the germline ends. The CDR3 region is CASKTQGDITEAFF. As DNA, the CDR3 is TGTGCCAGCAAAACTCAGGGTGACATCACTGAAGCTTTCTTT.

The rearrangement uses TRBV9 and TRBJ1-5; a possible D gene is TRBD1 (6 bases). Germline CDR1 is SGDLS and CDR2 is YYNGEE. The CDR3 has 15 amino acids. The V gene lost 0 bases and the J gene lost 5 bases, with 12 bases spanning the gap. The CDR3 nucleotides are TGTGCCAGCAGCGTAGATGGGGACACGGATCAGCCCCAGCATTTT. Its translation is CASSVDGDTDQPQHF.

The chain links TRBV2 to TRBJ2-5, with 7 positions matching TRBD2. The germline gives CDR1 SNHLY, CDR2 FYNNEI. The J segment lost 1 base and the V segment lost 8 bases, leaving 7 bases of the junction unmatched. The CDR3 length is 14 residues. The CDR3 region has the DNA TGTGCCAGCCGAAGGGAGGGTACCCAAGAGACCCAGTACTTC. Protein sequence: CASRREGTQETQYF.

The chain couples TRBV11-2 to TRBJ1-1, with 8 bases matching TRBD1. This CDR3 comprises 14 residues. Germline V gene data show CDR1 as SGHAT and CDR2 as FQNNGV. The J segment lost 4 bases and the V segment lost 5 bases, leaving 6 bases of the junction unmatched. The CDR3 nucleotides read TGTGCCAGCAGCCCGACAGGGGTCGGCACTGAAGCTTTCTTT. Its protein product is CASSPTGVGTEAFF. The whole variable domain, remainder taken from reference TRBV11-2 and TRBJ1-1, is EAGVAQSPRYKIIEKRQSVAFWCNPISGHATLYWYQQILGQGPKLLIQFQNNGVVDDSQLPKDRFSAERLKGVDSTLKIQPAKLEDSAVYLCASSPTGVGTEAFFGQGTRLTVV.

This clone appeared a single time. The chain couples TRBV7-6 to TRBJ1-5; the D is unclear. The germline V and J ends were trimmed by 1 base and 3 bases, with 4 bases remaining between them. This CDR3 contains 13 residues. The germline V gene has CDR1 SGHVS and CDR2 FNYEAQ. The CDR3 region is CASSLGPNQPQHF. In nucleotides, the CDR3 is TGTGCCAGCAGCTTAGGACCCAATCAGCCCCAGCATTTT.

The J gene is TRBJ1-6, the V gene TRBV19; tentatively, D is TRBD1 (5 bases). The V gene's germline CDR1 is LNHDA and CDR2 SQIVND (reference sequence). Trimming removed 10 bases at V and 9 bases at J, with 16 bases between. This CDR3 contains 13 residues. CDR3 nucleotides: TGTGCCACTCTCCGAGGGGTTGGTTCACCCCTCCACTTT. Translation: CATLRGVGSPLHF.

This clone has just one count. The CDR3, as DNA: TGTGCCAGCAGTGAAGCATCGGGAAACACCATATATTTT. It yields the protein CASSEASGNTIYF. The chain is built from TRBV2 and TRBJ1-3, with D unresolved. Germline values: CDR1 SNHLY, CDR2 FYNNEI. With 0 bases removed from V and 4 bases from J, the gap between germline ends came to 4 bases. The CDR3 is made up of 13 amino acids.

DNA for the CDR3: TGTGCCAGCAGCACCAGGTGGTTCGAGACCCAGTACTTC. It specifies CASSTRWFETQYF. The chain is built from TRBV9 and TRBJ2-5, with unresolved D. The V gene lost 4 bases and the J gene lost 5 bases, with 12 bases spanning the gap. Germline V gives CDR1 SGDLS, CDR2 YYNGEE. This CDR3 contains 13 residues.

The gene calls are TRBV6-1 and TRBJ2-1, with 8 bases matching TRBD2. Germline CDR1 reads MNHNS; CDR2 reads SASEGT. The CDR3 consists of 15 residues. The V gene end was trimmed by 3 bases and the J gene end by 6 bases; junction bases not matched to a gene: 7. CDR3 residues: CASSDGLAGSNEQFF. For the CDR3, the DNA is TGTGCCAGCAGTGATGGACTAGCAGGGAGCAATGAGCAGTTCTTC.

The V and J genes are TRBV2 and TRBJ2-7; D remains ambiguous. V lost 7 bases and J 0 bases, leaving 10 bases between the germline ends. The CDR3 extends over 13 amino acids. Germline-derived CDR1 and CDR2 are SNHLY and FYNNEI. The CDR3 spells CASTSLSSYEQYF. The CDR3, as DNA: TGTGCCAGCACTTCGTTAAGCTCCTACGAGCAGTACTTC.

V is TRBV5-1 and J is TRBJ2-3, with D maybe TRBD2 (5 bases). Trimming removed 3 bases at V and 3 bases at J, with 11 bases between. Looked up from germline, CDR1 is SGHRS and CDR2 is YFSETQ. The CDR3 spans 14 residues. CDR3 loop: CASSSGGETDTQYF. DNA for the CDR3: TGCGCCAGCAGCTCGGGTGGGGAGACAGATACGCAGTATTTT.

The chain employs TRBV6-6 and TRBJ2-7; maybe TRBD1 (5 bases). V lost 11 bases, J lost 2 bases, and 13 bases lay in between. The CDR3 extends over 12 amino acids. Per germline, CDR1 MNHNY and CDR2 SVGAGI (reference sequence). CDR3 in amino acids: CAVGRSAYEQYF. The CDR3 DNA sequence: TGTGCCGTGGGGCGGAGCGCCTACGAGCAGTACTTC.

This chain's CDR3 is CASTRGGAGNSPLHF. CDR3 in DNA: TGTGCCAGCACTAGAGGGGGGGCGGGAAATTCACCCCTCCACTTT. This chain uses TRBV2 with TRBJ1-6; a possible D gene is TRBD1 (6 bases). The germline gives CDR1 SNHLY, CDR2 FYNNEI. The length of the CDR3 is 15 residues. V was shortened by 7 bases and J by 7 bases, with 17 bases between the two germline ends.

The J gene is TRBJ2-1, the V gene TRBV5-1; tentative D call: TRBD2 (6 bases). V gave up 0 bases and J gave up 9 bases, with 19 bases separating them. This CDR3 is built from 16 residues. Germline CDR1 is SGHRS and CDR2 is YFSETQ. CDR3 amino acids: CASSLVPGTGVGEQFF. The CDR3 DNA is TGCGCCAGCAGCTTGGTCCCCGGGACTGGGGTAGGTGAGCAGTTCTTC. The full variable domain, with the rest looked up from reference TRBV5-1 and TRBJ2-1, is KAGVTQTPRYLIKTRGQQVTLSCSPISGHRSVSWYQQTPGQGLQFLFEYFSETQRNKGNFPGRFSGRQFSNSRSEMNVSTLELGDSALYLCASSLVPGTGVGEQFFGPGTRLTVL.

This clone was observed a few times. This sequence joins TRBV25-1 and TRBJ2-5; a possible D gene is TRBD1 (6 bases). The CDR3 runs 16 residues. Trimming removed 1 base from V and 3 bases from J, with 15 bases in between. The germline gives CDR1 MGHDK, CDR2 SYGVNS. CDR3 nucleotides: TGTGCCAGCAGTGAATTGAGTAGGACAGCGAAAGAGACCCAGTACTTC. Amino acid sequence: CASSELSRTAKETQYF.

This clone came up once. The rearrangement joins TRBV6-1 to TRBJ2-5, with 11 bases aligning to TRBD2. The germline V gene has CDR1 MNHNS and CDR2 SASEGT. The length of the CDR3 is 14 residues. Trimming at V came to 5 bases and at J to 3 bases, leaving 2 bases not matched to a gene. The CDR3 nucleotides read TGTGCCAGCAGTACTAGCGGGAGAGAAGAGACCCAGTACTTC. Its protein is CASSTSGREETQYF.

The CDR3 loop reads CASSKGQGGQPQHF. CDR3 in DNA: TGTGCCAGCAGCAAAGGACAGGGAGGCCAGCCCCAGCATTTT. This chain links TRBV9 with TRBJ1-5; 8 bases agree with TRBD1. V was pared by 4 bases and J by 7 bases, with 7 bases of the junction left unmatched. Germline V gives CDR1 SGDLS, CDR2 YYNGEE. The length of the CDR3 is 14 residues.

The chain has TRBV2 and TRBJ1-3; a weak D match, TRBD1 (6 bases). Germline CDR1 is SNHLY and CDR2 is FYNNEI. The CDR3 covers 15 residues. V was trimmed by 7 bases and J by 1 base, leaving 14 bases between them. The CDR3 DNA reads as TGTGCCAGCAAAAAAGAAACAGGGTCTGGAAACACCATATATTTT. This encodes CASKKETGSGNTIYF.

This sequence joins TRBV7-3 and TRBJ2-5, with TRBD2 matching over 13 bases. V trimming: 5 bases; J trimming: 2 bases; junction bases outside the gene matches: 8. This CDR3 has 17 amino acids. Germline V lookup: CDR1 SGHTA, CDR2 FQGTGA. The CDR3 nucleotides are TGTGCCAGCAGCGCACTCCCGACTAGCGGGGGGCAAGAGACCCAGTACTTC. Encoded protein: CASSALPTSGGQETQYF. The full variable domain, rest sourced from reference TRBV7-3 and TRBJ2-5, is GAGVSQTPSNKVTEKGKYVELRCDPISGHTALYWYRQSLGQGPEFLIYFQGTGAADDSGLPNDRFFAVRPEGSVSTLKIQRTERGDSAVYLCASSALPTSGGQETQYFGPGTRLLVL.